The entry below gives a single T cell receptor (beta chain) sequence along with its context. The antigen remains undetermined. This sample is drawn from a study of shared clonotypes between healthy human individuals. The V gene lost 6 bases and the J gene lost 3 bases, with 11 bases spanning the gap. The germline V gene encodes CDR1 MNHNS and CDR2 SASEGT. The CDR3 covers 13 residues. Method: immunoSEQ multiplex PCR; TCRdb's copy keeps in-frame clones and lacks some. Of about 320,000 clones listed, roughly 87% are singletons. Regarding the study as a whole: Sequencing depth was expected to affect clonotype sharing among donors.

This TCR came from a young man in good health. Sequencing was done on a sample of memory CD8+ T cells sorted from blood. Subset described: CD45RO+ cells pooled with CCR7-negative TemRA cells. The V call is TRBV6-1, the J call TRBJ1-2; D ambiguous. CDR3 sequence reads: CASRVRTDYGYTF. The CDR3 nucleotides are TGTGCCAGCAGGGTTCGGACGGACTATGGCTACACCTTC.